A single sample is the source of the 25 T cell receptor beta chains below, sequenced in a study of T-cell memory formation after mild COVID-19. MiXCR, run by TCRdb on the 5' RACE reads, gives a single entry per CDR3 protein. Seen here are hundreds of thousands of distinct CDR3 sequences, approximately 16% observed once, and the top ten hold 3.5% to 4%. Sequenced material: PBMCs or a T cell subset sorted from them (not recorded which). These receptors all stem from a man between 18 and 35 years old who had mild COVID-19 (a few samples of this study predate the infection). Cell type and time point are not known.

This clonotype was recorded a few times. This rearrangement joins TRBV5-1 to TRBJ2-1; the match to TRBD1 covers 8 bases. Trimming took 4 bases from V and 2 from J; bases not matched to a gene: 5. Germline V gene sequence: CDR1 SGHRS, CDR2 YFSETQ. This CDR3 has 15 residues. The CDR3 DNA follows: TGCGCCAGCAGCAAAAGGACAGGGACCTACAATGAGCAGTTCTTC. This codes for CASSKRTGTYNEQFF.

The rearrangement links TRBV15 to TRBJ2-5; no reliable D call. V lost 3 bases, J lost 7 bases, and 9 bases lay in between. Germline V gene sequence: CDR1 LNHNV, CDR2 YYDKDF (reference sequence). This CDR3 spans 12 amino acids. The CDR3 region is CATSRESVTQYF. CDR3 DNA: TGTGCCACCAGCAGGGAAAGTGTGACCCAGTACTTC.

This clonotype was observed a handful of times. The CDR3, as DNA: TGTGCCAGCAGCTCGGGACAGGGGGCTGGGGGGACTGAAGCTTTCTTT. Its protein product is CASSSGQGAGGTEAFF. The chain is built from TRBV7-2 and TRBJ1-1; 12 bases map to TRBD1. Germline V lookup: CDR1 SGHTA, CDR2 FQGNSA. The CDR3 spans 16 residues. V gave up 4 bases and J gave up 5 bases; unmatched junction bases: 8.

The chain links TRBV4-1 to TRBJ2-3, with D perhaps assigned TRBD1 or TRBD2 (5 bases each). The CDR3 is 15 residues long. Germline V CDR1 and CDR2: MGHRA, YSYEKL. V lost 4 bases to trimming and J lost 3 bases, with 14 bases between them. In nucleotides, the CDR3 is TGCGCCAGCAGCCCTGGGACGGTCACGACAGATACGCAGTATTTT. Protein product: CASSPGTVTTDTQYF.

The DNA for the CDR3 is TGTGCCAGCAGCCCCTTCGATGAGCAGTTCTTC. This translates into CASSPFDEQFF. This chain uses TRBV7-9 with TRBJ2-1; D ambiguous. There are 11 residues in the CDR3. The germline CDR1 and CDR2 sequences are SEHNR and FQNEAQ (reference sequence). The V gene lost 5 bases and the J gene lost 8 bases, with 7 bases spanning the gap. Drawing the rest from reference TRBV7-9 and TRBJ2-1, the complete variable domain is DTGVSQNPRHKITKRGQNVTFRCDPISEHNRLYWYRQTLGQGPEFLTYFQNEAQLEKSRLLSDRFSAERPKGSFSTLEIQRTEQGDSAMYLCASSPFDEQFFGPGTRLTVL.

This rearrangement joins TRBV9 to TRBJ2-3; no definite D call. Trimming pared 2 bases from V and 5 bases from J, leaving 6 bases between. From germline, CDR1 is SGDLS and CDR2 YYNGEE. The CDR3 is 12 amino acids. The CDR3 nucleotides are TGTGCCAGCAGCGTTCAGGAAGATACGCAGTATTTT. This codes for CASSVQEDTQYF.

In its sample, this clonotype was seen a few times. The rearrangement links TRBV28 to TRBJ2-3; 10 nucleotides agree with TRBD1. The CDR3 runs to 14 residues. The germline V gene has CDR1 MDHEN and CDR2 SYDVKM. The ends lost 6 bases at V and 7 bases at J; junction bases unmatched: 7. DNA for the CDR3: TGTGCCAGCAGCACGACAGGGGGCAGGAATACGCAGTATTTT. This encodes CASSTTGGRNTQYF.

The rearrangement joins TRBV18 to TRBJ1-4; tentatively, D is TRBD1 (6 bases). CDR3 length: 15 amino acids. Germline V CDR1 and CDR2: KGHSH, LQKENI. Trimming took 4 bases from V and 5 from J, leaving 14 bases between them. CDR3 DNA sequence: TGTGCCAGCTCACTGATTCAGGGGCCAAATGAAAAACTGTTTTTT. Its translation: CASSLIQGPNEKLFF. Based on the CDR3 plus reference TRBV18 and TRBJ1-4, the full variable domain is NAGVMQNPRHLVRRRGQEARLRCSPMKGHSHVYWYRQLPEEGLKFMVYLQKENIIDESGMPKERFSAEFPKEGPSILRIQQVVRGDSAAYFCASSLIQGPNEKLFFGSGTQLSVL.

V usage is TRBV7-6 and J usage is TRBJ2-1, with D possibly matching TRBD1 (5 bases). Germline CDR1 is SGHVS and CDR2 is FNYEAQ. The CDR3 has 13 residues. V dropped 1 base and J dropped 10 bases, with 11 bases sitting between them. The CDR3 loop reads CASSLESRGEQFF. Written as DNA, the CDR3 is TGTGCCAGCAGCTTAGAATCAAGGGGCGAGCAGTTCTTC.

V is TRBV6-2 or TRBV6-3 and J is TRBJ2-5, with D tentatively TRBD2 (5 bases). Trimming removed 3 bases from V and 0 bases from J, with 14 bases in between. Germline assignment: CDR1 MNHEY and CDR2 SVGEGT. The CDR3 is made up of 16 amino acids. The CDR3 loop is CASSYVVGGYQETQYF. Here the CDR3 DNA reads TGTGCCAGCAGTTATGTGGTAGGAGGTTACCAAGAGACCCAGTACTTC.

This clonotype was detected a few times. In nucleotides, the CDR3 is TGTGCCAGCAGTTACCGACGGGAAGAGGCTCCGCGAACCTACGAGCAGTACTTC. Its protein product is CASSYRREEAPRTYEQYF. The gene calls are TRBV6-5 and TRBJ2-7, with TRBD2 as a possible D gene (5 bases). Germline CDR1 and CDR2: MNHEY and SVGAGI. This CDR3 has 18 residues. V lost 2 bases, J lost 2 bases, and 22 bases lay in between.

This clonotype was observed a few times. J is TRBJ1-5 and V is TRBV3-1; D gene uncertain. The germline V and J ends were trimmed by 4 bases and 4 bases, with 14 bases remaining between them. Germline assignment: CDR1 LGHDT and CDR2 YNNKEL (reference sequence). The CDR3 runs to 15 residues. CDR3 residues: CASSPTDGRNQPQHF. CDR3 DNA sequence: TGTGCCAGCAGCCCCACGGACGGACGGAATCAGCCCCAGCATTTT. Variable domain in full (rest from reference TRBV3-1 and TRBJ1-5): DTAVSQTPKYLVTQMGNDKSIKCEQNLGHDTMYWYKQDSKKFLKIMFSYNNKELIINETVPNRFSPKSPDKAHLNLHINSLELGDSAVYFCASSPTDGRNQPQHFGDGTRLSIL.

This clonotype was observed a handful of times. The CDR3: CASSQSGTGKGQETQYF. The CDR3 nucleotides are TGCGCCAGCAGTCAATCCGGGACAGGGAAAGGACAAGAGACCCAGTACTTC. The chain recombines TRBV23-1 with TRBJ2-5; 9 bases match TRBD1. TRBV23-1 is sorted into the ORF group, with uncertain function. The CDR3 extends over 17 amino acids. V dropped 0 bases and J dropped 2; count of bases not matched to a gene: 7.

A few counts support this clonotype. This sequence joins TRBV5-6 and TRBJ2-5; TRBD1 aligns across 8 bases. Germline lookup yields CDR1 SGHDT and CDR2 YYEEEE. CDR3 size: 15 residues. Losses at the gene ends were 4 bases for V and 4 bases for J; bases not matched to a gene: 9. The CDR3 nucleotides read TGTGCCAGCAGCATGGCAGGGGGCTTTCGAGAGACCCAGTACTTC. Its translation is CASSMAGGFRETQYF.

V and J are TRBV6-2 or TRBV6-3 and TRBJ2-1; the D gene is possibly TRBD2 (5 bases). The CDR3 contains 12 residues. The germline V and J ends were trimmed by 5 bases and 5 bases, with 7 bases remaining between them. In germline, CDR1 is MNHEY, CDR2 SVGEGT. The DNA of the CDR3 is TGTGCCAGCAGTGGACTGGACAATGAGCAGTTCTTC. It encodes CASSGLDNEQFF.

This chain links TRBV20-1 with TRBJ2-7; 8 bases align to TRBD1. The germline V gene encodes CDR1 DFQATT and CDR2 SNEGSKA (reference sequence). The trim removed 6 bases at V and 7 bases at J, leaving 14 bases unmatched. The CDR3 is 14 amino acids. The CDR3 DNA follows: TGCAGTGCCTCGGGGACTGACAGGGGAGGAGAGCAGTACGTC. This sequence encodes CSASGTDRGGEQYV.

The J gene is TRBJ1-5, the V gene TRBV12-3 or TRBV12-4, with D tentatively TRBD1 (6 bases). The CDR3 spans 13 residues. The germline V and J ends were trimmed by 2 bases and 7 bases, with 9 bases remaining between them. CDR3 sequence reads: CASSLRDTQPQHF. CDR3 nucleotides: TGTGCCAGCAGTTTAAGGGACACGCAGCCCCAGCATTTT.

As concerns this clonotype: The junction differs from germline at one of its ends, possibly a read error. The gene calls are TRBV7-8 and TRBJ1-1; no clear D gene. The CDR3 consists of 13 residues. The V gene's germline CDR1 is SGHVS and CDR2 FQNEAQ. CDR3 nucleotide sequence: TGTGCCAGCATCTTAGAGACGAACACTGAAGCTTTCTTT. Its translation: CASILETNTEAFF.

This clonotype has a handful of counts. This chain links TRBV7-6 with TRBJ1-2; D ambiguous. The germline V gene encodes CDR1 SGHVS and CDR2 FNYEAQ. The CDR3 consists of 13 residues. Trimming took off 5 bases at V and 8 bases at J, with 15 bases between the two ends. The DNA for the CDR3 is TGTGCCAGCAGCCCCCAGGTGGGAAGAGGCTACACCTTC. Its translation: CASSPQVGRGYTF.

The chain employs TRBV7-2 and TRBJ1-5; D may be TRBD1 (5 bases). Trimming pared 2 bases from V and 4 bases from J, leaving 12 bases between. There are 15 residues in the CDR3. From germline, CDR1 is SGHTA and CDR2 FQGNSA. CDR3 coding DNA: TGTGCCAGCAGCTTATACGAGGGGCCTAATCAGCCCCAGCATTTT. Translation gives CASSLYEGPNQPQHF.

The chain combines TRBV7-8 with TRBJ2-3; D is tentatively TRBD1 or TRBD2 (6 bases each). There are 15 residues in the CDR3. Germline CDR1 and CDR2: SGHVS and FQNEAQ. V lost 3 bases and J lost 0, with 10 bases in between. The CDR3 loop reads CASSFEGGSTDTQYF. CDR3 coding DNA: TGTGCCAGCAGCTTTGAGGGGGGAAGCACAGATACGCAGTATTTT.

The table lists this clonotype with a few counts. The V call is TRBV4-2, the J call TRBJ2-1; the D is unclear. Trimming pared 1 base from V and 7 bases from J, leaving 17 bases between. Germline CDR1 reads LGHNA; CDR2 reads YNFKEQ. This CDR3 spans 16 amino acids. Here the CDR3 reads CASSQVRSEIRNEQFF. CDR3 coding DNA: TGTGCCAGCAGCCAAGTTAGGAGCGAAATACGGAATGAGCAGTTCTTC.

The sample holds many counts of this clonotype. The chain recombines TRBV28 with TRBJ1-6; 9 bases fit TRBD1. V gave up 7 bases and J gave up 14 bases; unmatched junction bases: 15. Per the germline V gene, CDR1 is MDHEN and CDR2 is SYDVKM. The CDR3 is made up of 15 amino acids. The CDR3 here is CASTINPGQGRTLHF. The CDR3 nucleotides are TGTGCCAGCACCATTAACCCGGGACAGGGCCGCACCCTCCACTTT.

The chain joins TRBV5-4 to TRBJ2-2; a weak D match, TRBD2 (6 bases). In germline, CDR1 is SGHNT, CDR2 YYREEE (reference sequence). V dropped 4 bases and J dropped 7 bases, with 17 bases sitting between them. This CDR3 has 15 residues. DNA of the CDR3: TGTGCCAGCAGCCCCGCCGGGACTCTGGACGGGGAGCTGTTTTTT. This gives the protein CASSPAGTLDGELFF.

The chain couples TRBV7-2 to TRBJ2-7, with TRBD1 identical over 8 bases. The germline gives CDR1 SGHTA, CDR2 FQGNSA. The CDR3 contains 15 residues. With V trimmed by 5 bases and J by 3 bases, 9 bases remained unmatched. The chain's CDR3 is CASSPGQGRFYEQYF. CDR3 nucleotide sequence: TGTGCCAGCAGCCCCGGACAGGGTCGTTTCTACGAGCAGTACTTC.